The rows below give T cell receptor beta chains drawn from one sample of a study of response to subunit inactivated influenza vaccine. TCRdb re-called the RT-PCR reads with MiXCR, one entry per CDR3 protein. This table has under 800,000 distinct CDR3 sequences, roughly 13% appearing once. Sequenced here: PBMCs from blood, sampled around 15 days before vaccination. The receptor set was obtained from a man aged 50-59 years who received an inactivated influenza vaccine. Both conserved end residues are part of each CDR3. Fields, in order: J gene, V gene, CDR3 protein.

>TRBJ1-2|TRBV9
CASSVGTGEYGYTF
>TRBJ1-4|TRBV7-2
CASSLMGTSGEKLFF
>TRBJ2-7|TRBV7-9
CASSLDLSHEQYF
>TRBJ1-6|TRBV7-2
CASSLWGQRNSPLHF
>TRBJ2-5|TRBV12-5
CASGFRLGETQYF
>TRBJ1-1|TRBV6-6
CASRTGKNTEAFF
>TRBJ2-1|TRBV3-1
CASSHNTVGGSYNEQFF
>TRBJ2-7|TRBV5-1
CASSFGPQGAYEQYF
>TRBJ2-3|TRBV6-5
CASSYSSSGRFTDTQYF
>TRBJ1-5|TRBV4-1
CASSHSMGNQPQHF
>TRBJ2-2|TRBV18
CASSISKDTGELFF
>TRBJ2-7|TRBV10-3
CAISFGTGGSYEQYF
>TRBJ1-6|TRBV5-1
CASSLWRDSPLHF
>TRBJ2-5|TRBV15
CATSRVIQETQYF
>TRBJ2-2|TRBV11-1
CASSFPLLAEANTGELFF
>TRBJ1-1|TRBV11-3
CASSLDLRGGLNTEAFF
>TRBJ1-5|TRBV30
CAWSVAGGEPQHF
>TRBJ1-1|TRBV29-1
CSVLPVGGINTEAFF
>TRBJ1-2|TRBV25-1
CASRGGDRVRNNYGYTF
>TRBJ2-5|TRBV20-1
CSASARGIQETQYF
>TRBJ2-7|TRBV5-6
CASSLEGGDEQYF
>TRBJ2-5|TRBV30
CAWSVKGGQETQYF
>TRBJ2-7|TRBV28
CASGRTSLLGEQYF
>TRBJ2-1|TRBV20-1
CSAITGTSGRGAYNEQFF
>TRBJ1-2|TRBV5-6
CASSLGSGRLYGYTF
>TRBJ2-7|TRBV28
CASRSSWPYEQYF
>TRBJ2-1|TRBV4-1
CASSLQSGGTLARYNEQFF
>TRBJ2-3|TRBV11-2
CASSLLGFADTQYF
>TRBJ2-5|TRBV7-2
CASSLKTSWETQYF
>TRBJ2-7|TRBV11-2
CASSLASGGFYEQYF
>TRBJ2-5|TRBV20-1
CSASTSGRGVETQYF
>TRBJ2-1|TRBV28
CASKAGGYNEQFF
>TRBJ2-2|TRBV29-1
CSVQGVDSGELFF
>TRBJ2-7|TRBV4-1
CASREGQGSYEQYF
>TRBJ2-1|TRBV2
CASSVFSGTGSEQFF
>TRBJ2-7|TRBV7-6
CASSPIAGLREEQYF
>TRBJ2-5|TRBV12-3/TRBV12-4
CASTTSGAPRIETQYF
>TRBJ2-7|TRBV4-1
CASSRQLSGSYEQYF
>TRBJ1-6|TRBV4-1
CASSQGTVFSYNSPLHF
>TRBJ2-3|TRBV7-2
CASSLGGVSSDTQYF
>TRBJ2-7|TRBV5-1
CASSLSGTASYEQYF
>TRBJ1-2|TRBV7-9
CASSPALPGQGRYTF
>TRBJ2-4|TRBV18
CASSPSGAKNIQYF
>TRBJ2-3|TRBV6-1
CASSEAPGVTDTQYF
>TRBJ2-7|TRBV28
CASSLSPPTTYEQYF
>TRBJ2-7|TRBV5-4
CASTDSGATYEQYF